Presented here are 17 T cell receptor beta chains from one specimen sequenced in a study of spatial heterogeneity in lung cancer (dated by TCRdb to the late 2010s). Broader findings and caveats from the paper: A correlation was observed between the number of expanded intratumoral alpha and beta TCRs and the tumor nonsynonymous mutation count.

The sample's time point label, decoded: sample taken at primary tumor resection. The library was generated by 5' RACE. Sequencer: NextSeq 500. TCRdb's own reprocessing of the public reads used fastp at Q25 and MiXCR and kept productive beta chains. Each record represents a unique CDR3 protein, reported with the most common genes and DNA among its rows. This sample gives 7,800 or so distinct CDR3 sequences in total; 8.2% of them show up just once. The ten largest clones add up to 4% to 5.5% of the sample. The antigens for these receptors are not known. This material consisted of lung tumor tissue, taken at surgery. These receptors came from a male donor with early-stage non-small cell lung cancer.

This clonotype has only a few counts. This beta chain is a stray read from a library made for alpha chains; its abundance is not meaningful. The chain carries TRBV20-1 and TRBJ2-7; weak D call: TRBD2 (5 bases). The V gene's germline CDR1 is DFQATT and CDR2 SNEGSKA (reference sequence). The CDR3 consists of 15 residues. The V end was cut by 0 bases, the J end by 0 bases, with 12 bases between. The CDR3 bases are TGCAGTGCTAGAGAACCAGGAGGCACCTCCTACGAGCAGTACTTC. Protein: CSAREPGGTSYEQYF.

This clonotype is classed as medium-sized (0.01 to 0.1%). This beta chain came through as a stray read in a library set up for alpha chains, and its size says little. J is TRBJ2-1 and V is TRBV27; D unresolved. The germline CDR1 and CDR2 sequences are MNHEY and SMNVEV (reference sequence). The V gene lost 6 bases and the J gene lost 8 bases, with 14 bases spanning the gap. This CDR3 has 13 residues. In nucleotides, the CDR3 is TGTGCCAGCAGGGTGAGCCCATACCATGAGCAGTTCTTC. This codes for CASRVSPYHEQFF.

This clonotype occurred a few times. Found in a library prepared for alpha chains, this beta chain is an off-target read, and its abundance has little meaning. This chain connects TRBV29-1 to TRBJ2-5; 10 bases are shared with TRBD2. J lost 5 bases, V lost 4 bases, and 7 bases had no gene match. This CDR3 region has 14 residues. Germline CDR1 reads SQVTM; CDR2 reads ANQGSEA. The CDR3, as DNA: TGCAGCGTTGGTATGCTAGCGGGAGCGGAGACCCAGTACTTC. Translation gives CSVGMLAGAETQYF.

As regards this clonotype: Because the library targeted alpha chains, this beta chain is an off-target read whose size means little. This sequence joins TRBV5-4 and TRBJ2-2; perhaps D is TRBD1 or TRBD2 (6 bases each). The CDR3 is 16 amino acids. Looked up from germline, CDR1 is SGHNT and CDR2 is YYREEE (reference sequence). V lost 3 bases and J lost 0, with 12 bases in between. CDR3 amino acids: CASSSEGGTNTGELFF. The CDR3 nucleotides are TGTGCCAGCAGCTCCGAGGGGGGTACGAACACCGGGGAGCTGTTTTTT.

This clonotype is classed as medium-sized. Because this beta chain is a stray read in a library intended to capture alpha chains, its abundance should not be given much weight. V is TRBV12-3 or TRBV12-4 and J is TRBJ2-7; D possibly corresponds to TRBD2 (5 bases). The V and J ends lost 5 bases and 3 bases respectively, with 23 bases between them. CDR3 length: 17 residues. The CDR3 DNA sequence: TGTGCCAGCAGTCCTCGGGCGTACGGACTGCAAATCTACGAGCAGTACTTC. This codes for CASSPRAYGLQIYEQYF.

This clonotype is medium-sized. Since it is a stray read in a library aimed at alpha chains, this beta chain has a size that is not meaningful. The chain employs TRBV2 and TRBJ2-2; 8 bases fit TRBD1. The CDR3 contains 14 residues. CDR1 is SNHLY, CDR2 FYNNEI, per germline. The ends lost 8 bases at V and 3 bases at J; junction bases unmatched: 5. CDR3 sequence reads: CASSGQGHTGELFF. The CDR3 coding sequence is TGTGCCAGCTCAGGACAGGGCCACACCGGGGAGCTGTTTTTT. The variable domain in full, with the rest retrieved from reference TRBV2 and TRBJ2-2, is EPEVTQTPSHQVTQMGQEVILRCVPISNHLYFYWYRQILGQKVEFLVSFYNNEISEKSEIFDDQFSVERPDGSNFTLKIRSTKLEDSAMYFCASSGQGHTGELFFGEGSRLTVL.

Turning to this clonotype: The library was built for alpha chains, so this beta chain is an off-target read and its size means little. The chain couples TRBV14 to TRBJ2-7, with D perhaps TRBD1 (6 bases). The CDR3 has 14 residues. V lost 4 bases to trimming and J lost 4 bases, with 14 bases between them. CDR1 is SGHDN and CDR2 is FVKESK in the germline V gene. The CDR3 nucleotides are TGTGCCAGCAGCCTCCAGGGGTTCAATTACGAGCAGTACTTC. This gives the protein CASSLQGFNYEQYF.

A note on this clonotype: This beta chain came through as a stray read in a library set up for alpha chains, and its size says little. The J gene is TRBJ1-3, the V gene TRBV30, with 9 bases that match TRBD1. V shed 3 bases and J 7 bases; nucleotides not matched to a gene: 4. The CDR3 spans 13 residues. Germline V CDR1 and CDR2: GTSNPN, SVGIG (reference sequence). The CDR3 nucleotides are TGTGCCTGGAGGACAGGGGGGAAGAACACCATATATTTT. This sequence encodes CAWRTGGKNTIYF.

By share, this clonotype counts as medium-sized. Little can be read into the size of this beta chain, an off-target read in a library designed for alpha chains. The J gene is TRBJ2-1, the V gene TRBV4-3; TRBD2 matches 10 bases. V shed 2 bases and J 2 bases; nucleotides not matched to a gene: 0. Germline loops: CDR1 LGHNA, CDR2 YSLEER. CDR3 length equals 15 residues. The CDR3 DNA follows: TGCGCCAGCAGCCAACTAGCGGGAGCCTACAATGAGCAGTTCTTC. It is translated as CASSQLAGAYNEQFF.

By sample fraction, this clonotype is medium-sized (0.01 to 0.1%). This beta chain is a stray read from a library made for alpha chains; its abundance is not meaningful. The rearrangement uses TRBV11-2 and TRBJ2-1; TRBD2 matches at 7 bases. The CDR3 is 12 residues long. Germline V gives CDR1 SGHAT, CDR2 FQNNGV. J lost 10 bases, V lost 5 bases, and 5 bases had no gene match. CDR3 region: CASSLAEEEQFF. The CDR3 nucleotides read TGTGCCAGCAGCCTAGCGGAGGAGGAGCAGTTCTTC.

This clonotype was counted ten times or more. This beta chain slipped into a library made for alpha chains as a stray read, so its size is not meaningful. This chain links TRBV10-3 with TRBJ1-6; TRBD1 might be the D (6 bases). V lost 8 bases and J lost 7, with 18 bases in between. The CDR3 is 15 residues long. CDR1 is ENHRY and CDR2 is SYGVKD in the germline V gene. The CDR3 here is CAIAGGLSRNSPLHF. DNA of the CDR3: TGTGCCATCGCCGGGGGGCTTAGTCGGAATTCACCCCTCCACTTT.

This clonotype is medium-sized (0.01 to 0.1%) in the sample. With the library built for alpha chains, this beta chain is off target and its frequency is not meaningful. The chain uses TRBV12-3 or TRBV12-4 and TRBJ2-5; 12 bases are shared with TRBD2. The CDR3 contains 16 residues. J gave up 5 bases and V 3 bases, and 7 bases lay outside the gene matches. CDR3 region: CASSFGTSGSAETQYF. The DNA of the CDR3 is TGTGCCAGCAGTTTCGGGACTAGCGGGTCGGCGGAGACCCAGTACTTC.

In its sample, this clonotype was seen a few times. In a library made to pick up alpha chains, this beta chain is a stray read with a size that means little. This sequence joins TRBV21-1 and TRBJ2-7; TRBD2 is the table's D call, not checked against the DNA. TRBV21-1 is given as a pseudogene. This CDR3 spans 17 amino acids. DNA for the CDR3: TGTGCCAGCAGCCTCCGGGACAGTCAGCGGGAGGGCCCCGAGCAGTACTTC. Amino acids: CASSLRDSQREGPEQYF.

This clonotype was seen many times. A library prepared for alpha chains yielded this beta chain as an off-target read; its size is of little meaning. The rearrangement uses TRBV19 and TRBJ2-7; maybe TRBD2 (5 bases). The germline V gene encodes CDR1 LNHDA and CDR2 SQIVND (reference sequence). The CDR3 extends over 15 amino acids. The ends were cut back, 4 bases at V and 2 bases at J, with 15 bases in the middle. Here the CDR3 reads CASSTARSGTYEQYF. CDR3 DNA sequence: TGTGCCAGTAGTACCGCACGGTCCGGGACCTACGAGCAGTACTTC. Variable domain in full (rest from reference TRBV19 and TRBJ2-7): DGGITQSPKYLFRKEGQNVTLSCEQNLNHDAMYWYRQDPGQGLRLIYYSQIVNDFQKGDIAEGYSVSREKKESFPLTVTSAQKNPTAFYLCASSTARSGTYEQYFGPGTRLTVT.

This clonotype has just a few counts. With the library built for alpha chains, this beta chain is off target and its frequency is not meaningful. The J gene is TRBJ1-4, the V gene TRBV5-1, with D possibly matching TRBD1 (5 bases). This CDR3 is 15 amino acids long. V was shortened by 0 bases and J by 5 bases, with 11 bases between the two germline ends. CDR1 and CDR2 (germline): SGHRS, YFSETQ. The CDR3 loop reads CASSLERGPNEKLFF. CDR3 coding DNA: TGCGCCAGCAGCTTGGAGCGGGGCCCAAATGAAAAACTGTTTTTT. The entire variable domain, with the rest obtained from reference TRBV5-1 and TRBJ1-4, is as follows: KAGVTQTPRYLIKTRGQQVTLSCSPISGHRSVSWYQQTPGQGLQFLFEYFSETQRNKGNFPGRFSGRQFSNSRSEMNVSTLELGDSALYLCASSLERGPNEKLFFGSGTQLSVL.

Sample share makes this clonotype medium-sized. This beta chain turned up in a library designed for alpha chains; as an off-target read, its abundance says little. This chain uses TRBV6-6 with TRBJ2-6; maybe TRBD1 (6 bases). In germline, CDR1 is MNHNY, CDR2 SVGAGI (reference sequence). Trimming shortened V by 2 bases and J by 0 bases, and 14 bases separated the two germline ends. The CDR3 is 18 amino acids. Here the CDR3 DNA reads TGTGCCAGCAGTTACCATCGGACAGCCTACTCTGGGGCCAACGTCCTGACTTTC. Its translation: CASSYHRTAYSGANVLTF.

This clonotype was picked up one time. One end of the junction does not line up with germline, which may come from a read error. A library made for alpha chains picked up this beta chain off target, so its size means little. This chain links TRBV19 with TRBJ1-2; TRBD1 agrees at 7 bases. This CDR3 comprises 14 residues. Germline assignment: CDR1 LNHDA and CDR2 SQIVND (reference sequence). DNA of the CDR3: TGTACCAGTAATAAGGACAGGTTCATGTCCGGCTACACCTTC. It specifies CTSNKDRFMSGYTF.